A single T cell receptor (beta chain) is shown here with its context. Per the germline V gene, CDR1 is SQVTM and CDR2 is ANQGSEA. The V segment lost 3 bases and the J segment 6 bases; nucleotides outside the gene matches: 9. The CDR3 extends over 15 amino acids. The entry originates in a study of CD8 T cells in Susac syndrome. Reverse transcription used roughly 0.5 to 1 ug RNA and random hexamers. The authors amplified TCR beta CDR3 across 54 Vbeta and 13 Jbeta using immunoSEQ multiplex PCR. In TCRdb, the immunoSEQ multiplex PCR reads were re-called with MiXCR into one record per CDR3 protein. The sample lists 150,000 or so distinct CDR3 sequences, 85% to 95% occurring once. The authors carried out high-throughput sequencing of TCR beta. They applied it to CD8+ and CD4+ T cells obtained from blood. TEMRA cells were FACS-enriched, with CD8+ and CD4+ T cells isolated negatively.

The gene calls are TRBV29-1 and TRBJ2-1, with TRBD2 identical over 9 bases. Specimen: CD8+ T cells from PBMCs. This receptor was taken from a human donor with multiple sclerosis. CDR3 sequence (DNA): TGCAGCGTTGATCCCCTTTTAGCGGGGGCCAATGAGCAGTTCTTC. This codes for CSVDPLLAGANEQFF.